The clone carrying this T cell receptor (beta chain) was detected only a few times. Unique molecular identifier tags were affixed to discrete cDNA molecules. One entry per CDR3 protein, called by TCRdb with MiXCR from the 5' RACE reads. The table shows around 60,000 distinct CDR3 sequences, with about 11% occurring only once. This record comes from a study of early T cells in non-severe SARS-CoV-2 infection. This TCR was sampled from an adult who was a healthcare worker with PCR-confirmed SARS-CoV-2 infection or an uninfected control (not recorded which). The specimen was whole blood, collected at baseline.

The CDR3 DNA reads TGTGCCAGCAGAGTAGGGGGGACCACCGTGGATGGCTACACCTTC. This sequence encodes CASRVGGTTVDGYTF. The chain combines TRBV28 with TRBJ1-2; weak D call: TRBD1 (6 bases). Trimming stripped 6 bases from V and 6 bases from J, with 20 bases between. CDR3 length: 15 amino acids. CDR1 and CDR2 from the germline V gene are MDHEN and SYDVKM.